The clone carrying this T cell receptor beta chain turned up a few times. What it recognizes is unknown. Each TCR cDNA library carried sample-specific barcodes on both ends. A single record per CDR3 protein comes from TCRdb applying MiXCR to the 5' RACE reads. The table includes fewer than 450,000 distinct CDR3 sequences, over 25% detected once. The data were obtained in a study of identical twins' blood T cells. Study-level points and caveats: Environmental influences on twin similarity could not be excluded. Each donor's most abundant TCRbeta clonotypes shared more CDR3 sequences with her twin than unrelated donors. Shared CDR3 clonotype counts between two donors mainly tracked the product of their cloneset sizes, twins included.

The CDR3 sequence is 15 residues long. V was shortened by 0 bases and J by 5 bases, with 13 bases between the two germline ends. Germline V gene data show CDR1 as LGHNA and CDR2 as YSLEER. The origin of this receptor is a woman aged 18-55 years in good health. Sequencing was performed on PBMCs. The chain employs TRBV4-3 and TRBJ1-1, with D possibly matching TRBD1 (6 bases). CDR3 DNA sequence: TGCGCCAGCAGCCAAGATCCGCAGGGGAGGACTGAAGCTTTCTTT. It specifies CASSQDPQGRTEAFF.